The 28 T cell receptor beta chains below come from one sample, sequenced in a study of OX40 agonist ivuxolimab in advanced cancers. Sequenced by immunoSEQ multiplex PCR; TCRdb stores in-frame clones only, minus some. The table includes some 80,000 clones, about 88% detected once. Sequences were derived from CD4+ or CD8+ T cells sorted from blood, sampled in a trial of the OX40 agonist ivuxolimab. Receptors were obtained from an adult with an advanced solid tumor such as melanoma, head and neck, liver or kidney cancer.

This sequence joins TRBV7-2 and TRBJ1-2; 9 nucleotides agree with TRBD1. This CDR3 contains 14 residues. Germline CDR1 SGHTA, CDR2 FQGNSA. V lost 5 bases to trimming and J lost 4 bases; unmatched junction nucleotides: 5. CDR3 amino acids: CASSPQGAFYGYTF. The CDR3 DNA is TGTGCCAGCAGCCCACAGGGGGCTTTCTATGGCTACACCTTC.

V gene TRBV21-1 combines with J gene TRBJ2-7; the DNA was not compared with TRBD1, the D call given in the table. TRBV21-1 is classified as a pseudogene. The CDR3 contains 9 residues. For the CDR3, the DNA is TGTGCCAGCACCCCAGGGGGGTACTTC. It codes for CASTPGGYF.

The V gene is TRBV9, the J gene TRBJ2-1; TRBD2 agrees at 13 bases. With V trimmed by 0 bases and J by 0 bases, 0 bases remained unmatched. Per germline, CDR1 SGDLS and CDR2 YYNGEE. The length of the CDR3 is 17 residues. CDR3 nucleotides: TGTGCCAGCAGCGTAGGGACTAGCGGGAGCTCCTACAATGAGCAGTTCTTC. This codes for CASSVGTSGSSYNEQFF.

The gene calls are TRBV7-2 and TRBJ2-7; no definite D call. The CDR3 has 16 residues. Looked up from germline, CDR1 is SGHTA and CDR2 is FQGNSA. The V end was cut by 2 bases, the J end by 0 bases, with 14 bases between. The DNA of the CDR3 is TGTGCCAGCAGCTTAACCCCTTATACGAGCTCCTACGAGCAGTACTTC. Protein product: CASSLTPYTSSYEQYF.

This clone is a singleton in its sample. V usage is TRBV10-2 and J usage is TRBJ1-4; weak D call: TRBD1 (5 bases). Trimming removed 5 bases at V and 4 bases at J, with 17 bases between. The length of the CDR3 is 16 residues. CDR1 is WSHSY, CDR2 SAAADI, per germline. The CDR3 DNA is TGCGCCAGCAGTCTAGCCGGAGGGGTTGTTAATGAAAAACTGTTTTTT. It yields the protein CASSLAGGVVNEKLFF.

As regards this clone: Other DNA sequences from this sample encode an identical CDR3 as well. This chain links TRBV5-1 with TRBJ1-5; D is perhaps TRBD1 (6 bases). The V and J ends lost 4 bases and 4 bases respectively, with 9 bases between them. The CDR3 has 13 residues. Germline lookup yields CDR1 SGHRS and CDR2 YFSETQ. CDR3 protein: CASSLQGNQPQHF. The CDR3, as DNA: TGCGCCAGCAGCCTACAGGGAAATCAGCCCCAGCATTTT.

This clone was seen a few times. The chain uses TRBV4-1 and TRBJ2-5, with 9 nucleotides matching TRBD2. The CDR3 has 17 residues. Germline CDR1 reads MGHRA; CDR2 reads YSYEKL. The trim removed 1 base at V and 4 bases at J, leaving 10 bases unmatched. DNA for the CDR3: TGCGCCAGCAGCCAAGGCAGGCCCACTAGCGGGCCAGAGACCCAGTACTTC. Translating gives CASSQGRPTSGPETQYF.

V gene TRBV30 combines with J gene TRBJ2-5; D is undetermined. V lost 2 bases, J lost 5 bases, and 9 bases lay in between. The CDR3 is 12 amino acids. Per germline, CDR1 GTSNPN and CDR2 SVGIG (reference sequence). For the CDR3, the DNA is TGTGCCTGGAGTCCCTACGGGGAGACCCAGTACTTC. Protein: CAWSPYGETQYF.

This chain uses TRBV5-5 with TRBJ1-2, with a tentative D call TRBD1 (6 bases). Germline assignment: CDR1 SGHKS and CDR2 YYEKEE (reference sequence). The V and J ends lost 1 base and 6 bases respectively, with 16 bases between them. This CDR3 is 15 amino acids long. The CDR3 sequence is CASSLYERGADGYTF. In DNA, the CDR3 is TGTGCCAGCAGCTTGTATGAGCGGGGGGCGGATGGCTACACCTTC.

The chain employs TRBV2 and TRBJ2-2; 10 bases map to TRBD2. Trimming cost V 4 bases and J 4 bases; bases outside gene matches: 9. The length of the CDR3 is 17 residues. Germline V gene lookup returns CDR1 SNHLY and CDR2 FYNNEI. The CDR3 region has the DNA TGTGCCAGCAGTGCCAGAGCGGGGGGGCCCGGCACCGGGGAGCTGTTTTTT. Amino acid sequence: CASSARAGGPGTGELFF.

V and J are TRBV15 and TRBJ2-3, with D possibly being TRBD2 (6 bases). CDR1 is LNHNV, CDR2 YYDKDF, per germline (reference sequence). This CDR3 has 15 amino acids. V was shortened by 8 bases and J by 2 bases, with 17 bases between the two germline ends. The CDR3 region is CATRAAGLYTDTQYF. The CDR3 nucleotides read TGTGCCACCCGCGCGGCGGGACTTTACACAGATACGCAGTATTTT.

V gene TRBV6-5 combines with J gene TRBJ1-4; maybe TRBD1 (5 bases). V was shortened by 7 bases and J by 0 bases, with 9 bases between the two germline ends. CDR1 is MNHEY, CDR2 SVGAGI, per germline. The CDR3 sequence is 14 residues long. CDR3 sequence: CASKSGATNEKLFF. The CDR3 DNA reads TGTGCCAGCAAATCGGGGGCAACTAATGAAAAACTGTTTTTT.

The chain is built from TRBV5-8 and TRBJ2-3, with 9 bases lining up with TRBD2. CDR1 and CDR2 (germline): SGHTS, YDEGEE. V lost 4 bases and J lost 3; bases outside the gene matches: 15. There are 18 residues in the CDR3. In DNA, the CDR3 is TGTGCCAGCAGCCGGGGGCGCGGGAGGGCCGTGGGGACAGATACGCAGTATTTT. Translated: CASSRGRGRAVGTDTQYF.

V usage is TRBV19 and J usage is TRBJ2-1; TRBD1 agrees at 7 bases. The CDR3 sequence is 15 residues long. After removal of 5 bases from V and 3 bases from J, the junction contained 7 bases not matched to a gene. Per the germline V gene, CDR1 is LNHDA and CDR2 is SQIVND (reference sequence). Written as DNA, the CDR3 is TGTGCCAGTAGTCCCTGGGCAGGGGGCTACAATGAGCAGTTCTTC. Translating it yields CASSPWAGGYNEQFF.

This chain joins TRBV4-1 and TRBJ2-4; TRBD1 matches 10 bases. Germline CDR1 reads MGHRA; CDR2 reads YSYEKL. Trimming removed 4 bases from V and 0 bases from J; junction bases left unmatched: 9. This CDR3 is built from 18 residues. Here the CDR3 reads CASSPTNRQGAAKNIQYF. The DNA of the CDR3 is TGCGCCAGCAGCCCTACTAACCGACAGGGGGCAGCCAAAAACATTCAGTACTTC.

The chain employs TRBV6-4 and TRBJ2-5; D call uncertain. Germline V lookup: CDR1 MRHNA, CDR2 SNTAGT. The CDR3 runs 13 residues. The V and J ends lost 3 bases and 2 bases respectively, with 7 bases between them. The CDR3 is CASSENGQETQYF. The CDR3 DNA reads TGTGCCAGCAGTGAAAACGGACAAGAGACCCAGTACTTC.

The J gene is TRBJ2-7, the V gene TRBV11-2; D is possibly TRBD2 (7 bases). CDR3 size: 16 residues. Per the germline V gene, CDR1 is SGHAT and CDR2 is FQNNGV. The ends were cut back, 0 bases at V and 2 bases at J, with 14 bases in the middle. The CDR3 loop reads CASSLEGASGAYEQYF. In DNA, the CDR3 is TGTGCCAGCAGCTTAGAGGGGGCTAGCGGCGCCTACGAGCAGTACTTC. Full variable domain (rest looked up from reference TRBV11-2 and TRBJ2-7): EAGVAQSPRYKIIEKRQSVAFWCNPISGHATLYWYQQILGQGPKLLIQFQNNGVVDDSQLPKDRFSAERLKGVDSTLKIQPAKLEDSAVYLCASSLEGASGAYEQYFGPGTRLTVT.

In nucleotides, the CDR3 is TGTGCCACCCTTAATGCGCCCCCCACCTACGAGCAGTACTTC. Encoded protein: CATLNAPPTYEQYF. This sequence joins TRBV28 and TRBJ2-7; unclear D gene. The germline V and J ends were trimmed by 10 bases and 2 bases, with 18 bases remaining between them. In germline, CDR1 is MDHEN, CDR2 SYDVKM. The CDR3 spans 14 residues.

The V gene is TRBV19, the J gene TRBJ1-1; a weak D match, TRBD1 (5 bases). CDR1 and CDR2 (germline): LNHDA, SQIVND (reference sequence). The CDR3 sequence is 11 residues long. The V end lost 2 bases, the J end lost 8 bases, and 6 bases lay between the germline ends. The CDR3: CASSIRGEAFF. In nucleotides, the CDR3 is TGTGCCAGTAGTATACGGGGGGAAGCTTTCTTT.

The J gene is TRBJ2-1, the V gene TRBV7-2; D not certain. V was cut by 3 bases and J by 6 bases, with 15 bases left in between. The V gene's germline CDR1 is SGHTA and CDR2 FQGNSA. This CDR3 region has 15 residues. CDR3 nucleotide sequence: TGTGCCAGCAGCTTGAGTTGGCTCCCCTTCAATGAGCAGTTCTTC. Translated, it gives CASSLSWLPFNEQFF.

This clone has only a few counts. This rearrangement joins TRBV7-9 to TRBJ2-7; 7 positions match TRBD1. V shed 4 bases, J shed 0 bases, and the junction held 6 bases outside the gene matches. This CDR3 has 15 residues. Germline V CDR1 and CDR2: SEHNR, FQNEAQ (reference sequence). The CDR3: CASSSGGTSSYEQYF. CDR3 bases: TGTGCCAGCAGCTCAGGGGGAACAAGCTCCTACGAGCAGTACTTC.

This clone showed up just a few times. CDR3 nucleotides: TGTGCCAGTAGTAACCCGGACAGCCAATATCAGCCCCAGCATTTT. As protein: CASSNPDSQYQPQHF. This sequence joins TRBV19 and TRBJ1-5, with D possibly being TRBD1 (6 bases). Germline values: CDR1 LNHDA, CDR2 SQIVND (reference sequence). The ends were cut back, 4 bases at V and 5 bases at J, with 15 bases in the middle. The CDR3 is 15 residues long.

The rearrangement joins TRBV14 to TRBJ2-7; 9 bases line up with TRBD1. After removal of 5 bases from V and 6 bases from J, the junction contained 14 bases not matched to a gene. The V gene's germline CDR1 is SGHDN and CDR2 FVKESK. This CDR3 contains 16 residues. CDR3 in amino acids: CASSGRTGTGSREQYF. The CDR3 DNA reads as TGTGCCAGCAGCGGCCGCACCGGGACAGGGTCCCGCGAGCAGTACTTC.

The chain uses TRBV5-4 and TRBJ1-1; D remains unclear. Deletions cut 0 bases from V and 1 base from J, with 4 bases between. The CDR3 has 13 residues. The germline gives CDR1 SGHNT, CDR2 YYREEE (reference sequence). Here the CDR3 reads CASSLGENTEAFF. CDR3 nucleotides: TGTGCCAGCAGCTTGGGGGAGAACACTGAAGCTTTCTTT.

V gene TRBV7-9 combines with J gene TRBJ2-7; TRBD1 or TRBD2 may be the D gene (5 bases each). The length of the CDR3 is 13 residues. Trimming pared 8 bases from V and 9 bases from J, leaving 20 bases between. CDR1 is SEHNR, CDR2 FQNEAQ, per germline (reference sequence). CDR3 DNA sequence: TGTGCCAGCGGGCCCTCGGGGCACCTCGTGCAGTACTTC. Protein product: CASGPSGHLVQYF.

In this sample, this clone turned up a few times. The J gene is TRBJ2-2, the V gene TRBV4-1; D not certain. V gave up 1 base and J gave up 2 bases, with 17 bases separating them. The V gene's germline CDR1 is MGHRA and CDR2 YSYEKL. This CDR3 region has 18 residues. CDR3 DNA sequence: TGCGCCAGCAGCCAAGGGGTCTTCGGGCGGCTAAACACCGGGGAGCTGTTTTTT. Its translation: CASSQGVFGRLNTGELFF.

This rearrangement joins TRBV15 to TRBJ2-1; TRBD2 aligns across 10 bases. V was pared by 0 bases and J by 4 bases, with 6 bases of the junction left unmatched. This CDR3 comprises 17 residues. Looked up from germline, CDR1 is LNHNV and CDR2 is YYDKDF (reference sequence). DNA for the CDR3: TGTGCCACCAGCAGAGAGGCTAGCGGGAGTTTTTACAATGAGCAGTTCTTC. Translation: CATSREASGSFYNEQFF.

The rearrangement links TRBV30 to TRBJ1-1; maybe TRBD1 (5 bases). Trimming shortened V by 5 bases and J by 3 bases, and 16 bases separated the two germline ends. The CDR3 runs to 14 residues. Germline V CDR1 and CDR2: GTSNPN, SVGIG (reference sequence). The CDR3 reads CAWAGTARDTEAFF. The CDR3 nucleotides read TGTGCCTGGGCCGGGACCGCGAGGGACACTGAAGCTTTCTTT.